The 4 T cell receptor beta chains reported below all come from one sample, sequenced in a study of Graves' ophthalmopathy and Graves' hyperthyroidism. As the template, RNA transcripts were used to amplify TCR beta CDR3 regions. The authors performed first-round RT-PCR with HTBI primers and then a second-round multiplex PCR. TCRdb ran MiXCR on the multiplex PCR reads and lists one entry per CDR3 protein. The sample holds 1 million to 1.3 million distinct CDR3 sequences; around a third are singletons and the top ten take roughly 11%. Sequencing was performed on peripheral blood or thyroid tissue (not recorded which). These receptors were taken from an adult man with Graves' hyperthyroidism.

About this clonotype: This sequence may be a read error, since a much larger clone differs from it by one base. This chain links TRBV7-9 with TRBJ1-6, with a possible D match to TRBD1 (5 bases). The CDR3 covers 14 residues. CDR1 is SEHNR, CDR2 FQNEAQ, per germline (reference sequence). Trimming shortened V by 4 bases and J by 10 bases, and 14 bases separated the two germline ends. The CDR3 spells CASSWDGARSPLHF. CDR3 coding DNA: TGTGCCAGCAGCTGGGACGGAGCCCGGTCACCCCTCCACTTT.

This clonotype was counted ten times or more. The chain recombines TRBV4-3 with TRBJ1-1; D unclear. CDR1 and CDR2 from the germline V gene are LGHNA and YSLEER. Trimming pared 2 bases from V and 3 bases from J, leaving 7 bases between. The CDR3 contains 13 residues. The CDR3 loop reads CASSQQGYTEAFF. The DNA of the CDR3 is TGCGCCAGCAGCCAACAAGGGTACACTGAAGCTTTCTTT.

This clonotype occurred many times. V and J are TRBV5-5 and TRBJ2-7; D uncertain. The CDR3 spans 15 residues. With 4 bases removed from V and 3 bases from J, the gap between germline ends came to 17 bases. The germline V gene has CDR1 SGHKS and CDR2 YYEKEE (reference sequence). The CDR3, as DNA: TGTGCCAGCAGCCTCCGCCAGCGATCTCACTACGAGCAGTACTTC. It encodes CASSLRQRSHYEQYF.

This clonotype was observed many times. The chain has TRBV7-6 and TRBJ2-5, with D tentatively TRBD2 (6 bases). The CDR3 runs to 17 residues. Germline CDR1 and CDR2: SGHVS and FNYEAQ. V gave up 0 bases and J gave up 4 bases, with 18 bases separating them. The CDR3 is CASSLAAGNEGRETQYF. The CDR3 DNA follows: TGTGCCAGCAGCTTAGCGGCGGGAAACGAGGGTAGAGAGACCCAGTACTTC.